The clone carrying this T cell receptor (beta chain) came up many times. Antigen unknown. Germline values: CDR1 SGHRS, CDR2 YFSETQ. The CDR3 contains 14 residues. The V end was cut by 3 bases, the J end by 0 bases, with 9 bases between. The record originates from a study of blood T cells in healthy people across ages. Study-wide results and limits: Significant beta diversity loss was already apparent by age 40, declining roughly linearly. When set beside aged donors, long-lived donors presented more naive CD4+ cells and higher diversity.

Sample-barcoded 5' priming and a J-beta primer mix drove a second PCR of roughly 7 to 11 cycles. TCRdb reanalysed the 5' RACE reads using MiXCR and keeps one entry per CDR3 protein. Altogether some 750,000 distinct CDR3 sequences are present, 22% being singletons, with the ten largest covering 22%. The V gene is TRBV5-1, the J gene TRBJ2-5; a weak D match, TRBD2 (5 bases). Sequencing input: blood. The source is a man aged 70-80 years in good health. The CDR3 region is CASSWVDYQETQYF. For the CDR3, the DNA is TGCGCCAGCAGCTGGGTGGACTACCAAGAGACCCAGTACTTC.